These T cell receptor beta chains were read from a single sample in a study of T cell responses to AZD1222 COVID-19 vaccine. Produced via immunoSEQ multiplex PCR; TCRdb's table is partial and in-frame only. There are roughly 140,000 clones in the sample; over 75% occur only once, and 1.5% to 2% lies in the top ten. The sequencing here drew on peripheral blood, taken on day 0 of AZD1222 vaccination. These receptors were obtained from an adult in good health. Each CDR3 is given with its conserved first and last residue. The D gene is left open where the match is weak. Size values are once, few and many counts, or a class for expanded clones, and some rows have none.

CDR3: CASGSTTSGRDEQFF; DNA: TGTGCTAGTGGTAGTACGACTAGCGGGAGGGATGAGCAGTTCTTC; D: TRBD2; J: TRBJ2-1; length: 15; size: -; V: TRBV12-5
CDR3: CAWRSLGRERPYEQYF; DNA: TGTGCCTGGAGATCCCTTGGGCGGGAGAGACCCTACGAGCAGTACTTC; D: TRBD2; J: TRBJ2-7; length: 16; size: -; V: TRBV30
CDR3: CASVPGTGYDQPQHF; DNA: TGTGCCAGTGTCCCCGGGACAGGTTACGATCAGCCCCAGCATTTT; D: TRBD1; J: TRBJ1-5; length: 15; size: -; V: TRBV19
CDR3: CASMVGETQYF; DNA: TGTGCCAGCATGGTCGGAGAGACCCAGTACTTC; D: -; J: TRBJ2-5; length: 11; size: -; V: TRBV2
CDR3: CASSLATGAYEQYF; DNA: TGTGCCAGCAGTTTGGCCACAGGGGCCTACGAGCAGTACTTC; D: TRBD1; J: TRBJ2-7; length: 14; size: -; V: TRBV27
CDR3: CASSMGQGAYNEQFF; DNA: TGTGCCAGCAGTATGGGACAGGGTGCCTACAATGAGCAGTTCTTC; D: TRBD1; J: TRBJ2-1; length: 15; size: -; V: TRBV6-2/TRBV6-3
CDR3: CASSSPRVTTANYGYTF; DNA: TGTGCCAGCAGCTCCCCCCGAGTTACCACAGCTAACTATGGCTACACCTTC; D: -; J: TRBJ1-2; length: 17; size: -; V: TRBV7-9
CDR3: CAISETGANSPLHF; DNA: TGTGCCATCAGCGAGACAGGGGCTAATTCACCCCTCCACTTT; D: TRBD1; J: TRBJ1-6; length: 14; size: -; V: TRBV10-3
CDR3: CASRREDKTYEQYF; DNA: TGTGCCAGCAGACGTGAAGACAAGACCTACGAGCAGTACTTC; D: -; J: TRBJ2-7; length: 14; size: few; V: TRBV6-5
CDR3: CASSFQETYGYTF; DNA: TGTGCCAGCAGCTTCCAGGAAACGTATGGCTACACCTTC; D: -; J: TRBJ1-2; length: 13; size: -; V: TRBV5-6
CDR3: CASSLSEGLQPQHF; DNA: TGTGCCAGCAGTTTATCGGAAGGGTTGCAGCCCCAGCATTTT; D: -; J: TRBJ1-5; length: 14; size: -; V: TRBV27
CDR3: CASSDPGPIQGAVYEQYF; DNA: TGTGCCAGCAGTGACCCCGGTCCGATTCAGGGGGCGGTCTACGAGCAGTACTTC; D: TRBD1; J: TRBJ2-7; length: 18; size: -; V: TRBV6-4
CDR3: CSGLQGKYGYTF; DNA: TGCAGCGGGCTGCAGGGGAAGTATGGCTACACCTTC; D: -; J: TRBJ1-2; length: 12; size: -; V: TRBV29-1
CDR3: CASSLAVVRVYTGELFF; DNA: TGTGCCAGCAGCTTAGCTGTCGTCAGGGTATACACCGGGGAGCTGTTTTTT; D: -; J: TRBJ2-2; length: 17; size: -; V: TRBV7-2
CDR3: CASSLDGLGRATNEKLFF; DNA: TGTGCCAGCAGCTTAGATGGTCTAGGCAGAGCAACTAATGAAAAACTGTTTTTT; D: -; J: TRBJ1-4; length: 18; size: once; V: TRBV7-9
CDR3: CASSPTGGGSYNEQFF; DNA: TGTGCCAGCAGCCCCACCGGCGGAGGCTCCTACAATGAGCAGTTCTTC; D: -; J: TRBJ2-1; length: 16; size: -; V: TRBV7-9
CDR3: CASSYDSSYEQYF; DNA: TGTGCCAGCAGCTACGACAGCTCCTACGAGCAGTACTTC; D: -; J: TRBJ2-7; length: 13; size: -; V: TRBV7-2
CDR3: CASSVAGLADSTDTQYF; DNA: TGTGCCAGCAGCGTGGCGGGACTAGCAGACAGCACAGATACGCAGTATTTT; D: TRBD2; J: TRBJ2-3; length: 17; size: -; V: TRBV9
CDR3: CASSFRRGLIREQYF; DNA: TGTGCCAGCAGTTTTCGGCGGGGTTTAATACGTGAGCAGTACTTC; D: -; J: TRBJ2-7; length: 15; size: few; V: TRBV28
CDR3: CASSPLPGQSYGYTF; DNA: TGTGCCAGCAGTCCCCTTCCGGGACAGAGCTATGGCTACACCTTC; D: TRBD1; J: TRBJ1-2; length: 15; size: -; V: TRBV6-4
CDR3: CASSRTGQGREKLFF; DNA: TGTGCCAGCAGTAGAACGGGACAGGGTCGGGAAAAACTGTTTTTT; D: TRBD1; J: TRBJ1-4; length: 15; size: -; V: TRBV27
CDR3: CASSLSLSSGLAGLYEQYF; DNA: TGTGCCAGCAGCTTGTCCCTTAGCTCTGGACTAGCGGGACTGTACGAGCAGTACTTC; D: TRBD2; J: TRBJ2-7; length: 19; size: -; V: TRBV5-5
CDR3: CAIRWAGADTEAFF; DNA: TGTGCCATCAGGTGGGCAGGGGCGGACACTGAAGCTTTCTTT; D: -; J: TRBJ1-1; length: 14; size: once; V: TRBV10-3
CDR3: CASSQGQIGNTIYF; DNA: TGTGCCAGCAGCCAAGGACAGATCGGAAACACCATATATTTT; D: -; J: TRBJ1-3; length: 14; size: -; V: TRBV3-1/TRBV3-2
CDR3: CSAIGVYTEAFF; DNA: TGCAGCGCCATAGGGGTTTACACTGAAGCTTTCTTT; D: -; J: TRBJ1-1; length: 12; size: -; V: TRBV29-1
CDR3: CASSSPVIRFFGSYNEQFF; DNA: TGTGCCAGCAGTTCTCCAGTGATTAGGTTCTTTGGCTCCTACAATGAGCAGTTCTTC; D: -; J: TRBJ2-1; length: 19; size: -; V: TRBV28
CDR3: CAWSISGAGELFF; DNA: TGTGCCTGGAGTATCTCGGGGGCCGGGGAGCTGTTTTTT; D: -; J: TRBJ2-2; length: 13; size: -; V: TRBV30
CDR3: CASSPSTSGSFGEQFF; DNA: TGTGCCAGCAGCCCCTCGACTAGCGGGAGCTTTGGTGAGCAGTTCTTC; D: TRBD2; J: TRBJ2-1; length: 16; size: -; V: TRBV11-1
CDR3: CASSASSQLGTDTQYF; DNA: TGTGCCAGCAGTGCCAGTTCTCAGCTAGGCACAGATACGCAGTATTTT; D: -; J: TRBJ2-3; length: 16; size: -; V: TRBV25-1
CDR3: CASSPLSDGQAFF; DNA: TGTGCCAGCTCACCACTTTCGGACGGTCAAGCTTTCTTT; D: -; J: TRBJ1-1; length: 13; size: -; V: TRBV18
CDR3: CASSFTGRNQPQHF; DNA: TGTGCCAGCAGCTTCACAGGTCGCAATCAGCCCCAGCATTTT; D: -; J: TRBJ1-5; length: 14; size: -; V: TRBV7-2
CDR3: CASRPNRGGLNTEAFF; DNA: TGCGCCAGCAGGCCGAACAGGGGAGGTTTGAACACTGAAGCTTTCTTT; D: TRBD1; J: TRBJ1-1; length: 16; size: -; V: TRBV5-1
CDR3: CAWSVIGATTNEKLFF; DNA: TGTGCCTGGAGTGTGATCGGTGCTACAACTAATGAAAAACTGTTTTTT; D: -; J: TRBJ1-4; length: 16; size: -; V: TRBV30
CDR3: CSVGPPGYTF; DNA: TGCAGCGTTGGGCCCCCGGGCTACACCTTC; D: -; J: TRBJ1-2; length: 10; size: few; V: TRBV29-1
CDR3: CAISGDGSSYEQYF; DNA: TGTGCCATCAGTGGCGACGGCAGCTCCTACGAGCAGTACTTC; D: -; J: TRBJ2-7; length: 14; size: -; V: TRBV10-3
CDR3: CASTLYAWFGDVTYEQYF; DNA: TGTGCCAGCACCCTCTACGCCTGGTTTGGGGATGTCACCTACGAGCAGTACTTC; D: -; J: TRBJ2-7; length: 18; size: -; V: TRBV5-8
CDR3: CASSYSGRNTGELFF; DNA: TGTGCCAGCAGTTACTCCGGACGAAACACCGGGGAGCTGTTTTTT; D: -; J: TRBJ2-2; length: 15; size: -; V: TRBV6-2/TRBV6-3
CDR3: CASSESRGGAGSPLHF; DNA: TGTGCCAGCAGTGAAAGTAGAGGGGGCGCAGGGTCACCCCTCCACTTT; D: TRBD1; J: TRBJ1-6; length: 16; size: -; V: TRBV6-1
CDR3: CASSLAIGQGNVNEQFF; DNA: TGTGCCAGCAGCTTAGCTATCGGACAGGGAAACGTCAATGAGCAGTTCTTC; D: TRBD1; J: TRBJ2-1; length: 17; size: -; V: TRBV7-8
CDR3: CASSAHSTGDYNEQFF; DNA: TGTGCCAGCAGTGCGCATTCTACAGGGGATTACAATGAGCAGTTCTTC; D: TRBD1; J: TRBJ2-1; length: 16; size: -; V: TRBV25-1
CDR3: CASSFRTVNTEAFF; DNA: TGTGCCAGCAGTTTCCGGACCGTGAACACTGAAGCTTTCTTT; D: -; J: TRBJ1-1; length: 14; size: once; V: TRBV6-5
CDR3: CASSLGDRGWGTEAFF; DNA: TGTGCCAGCAGTTTAGGGGACAGGGGATGGGGAACTGAAGCTTTCTTT; D: TRBD1; J: TRBJ1-1; length: 16; size: -; V: TRBV6-5
CDR3: CSVVAGVQETQYF; DNA: TGCAGCGTCGTAGCGGGAGTACAAGAGACCCAGTACTTC; D: TRBD2; J: TRBJ2-5; length: 13; size: -; V: TRBV29-1
CDR3: CASSFLGGARGQPQHF; DNA: TGTGCCAGCAGTTTTCTTGGGGGGGCGCGGGGCCAGCCCCAGCATTTT; D: -; J: TRBJ1-5; length: 16; size: -; V: TRBV28
CDR3: CASRPDTGQTGELFF; DNA: TGCGCCAGCAGACCAGACACGGGGCAAACCGGGGAGCTGTTTTTT; D: -; J: TRBJ2-2; length: 15; size: -; V: TRBV23-1
CDR3: CASTPGLSYNEQFF; DNA: TGTGCCAGCACCCCCGGACTGTCCTACAATGAGCAGTTCTTC; D: -; J: TRBJ2-1; length: 14; size: -; V: TRBV27
CDR3: CASSVGLVILATPLGNEQFF; DNA: TGTGCCAGCAGCGTAGGACTAGTAATTTTAGCGACCCCACTAGGCAATGAGCAGTTCTTC; D: -; J: TRBJ2-1; length: 20; size: -; V: TRBV9